This record concerns one T cell receptor beta chain sequence. The CDR3 is 15 amino acids. Germline CDR1 reads ENHRY; CDR2 reads SYGVKD. V shed 7 bases, J shed 0 bases, and the junction held 6 bases outside the gene matches. Survey-level immunoSEQ sequencing profiled the TCR beta repertoire. Sequenced by immunoSEQ multiplex PCR; TCRdb stores in-frame clones only, minus some. Seen here are about 50,000 clones, 90% to 95% observed once, and the top ten hold over 8.5%. The V and J genes are TRBV10-3 and TRBJ1-3, with 7 bases fitting TRBD1. The sequence was collected from a man aged 35-49 years with rheumatoid arthritis. The sequenced sample consisted of PBMCs. The CDR3 protein is CAIKGQLSSGNTIYF. The CDR3 region has the DNA TGTGCCATCAAGGGACAGTTGAGCTCTGGAAACACCATATATTTT.